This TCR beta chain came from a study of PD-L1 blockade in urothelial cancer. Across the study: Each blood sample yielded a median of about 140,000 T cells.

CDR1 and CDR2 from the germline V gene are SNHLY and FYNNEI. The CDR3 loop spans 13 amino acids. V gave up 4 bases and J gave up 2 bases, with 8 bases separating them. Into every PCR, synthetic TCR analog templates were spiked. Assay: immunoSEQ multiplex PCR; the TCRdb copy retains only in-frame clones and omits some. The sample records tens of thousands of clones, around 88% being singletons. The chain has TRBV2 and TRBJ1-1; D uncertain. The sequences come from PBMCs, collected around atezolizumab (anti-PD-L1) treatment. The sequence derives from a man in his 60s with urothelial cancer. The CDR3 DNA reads TGTGCCAGCAGTGTAGGCGGTAACACTGAAGCTTTCTTT. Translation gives CASSVGGNTEAFF.